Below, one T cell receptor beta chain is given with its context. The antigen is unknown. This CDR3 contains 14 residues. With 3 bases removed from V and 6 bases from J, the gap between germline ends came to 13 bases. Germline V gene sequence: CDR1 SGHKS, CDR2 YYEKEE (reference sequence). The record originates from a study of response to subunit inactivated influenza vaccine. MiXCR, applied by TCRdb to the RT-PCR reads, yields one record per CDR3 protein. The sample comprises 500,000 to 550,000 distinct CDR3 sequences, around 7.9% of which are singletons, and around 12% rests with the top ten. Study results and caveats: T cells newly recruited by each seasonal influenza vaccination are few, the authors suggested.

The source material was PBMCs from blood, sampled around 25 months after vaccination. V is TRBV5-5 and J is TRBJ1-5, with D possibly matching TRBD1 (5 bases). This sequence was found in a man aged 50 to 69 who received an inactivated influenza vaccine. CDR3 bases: TGTGCCAGCAGCTCTATTTCAGGGAGTCAGCCCCAGCATTTT. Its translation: CASSSISGSQPQHF.